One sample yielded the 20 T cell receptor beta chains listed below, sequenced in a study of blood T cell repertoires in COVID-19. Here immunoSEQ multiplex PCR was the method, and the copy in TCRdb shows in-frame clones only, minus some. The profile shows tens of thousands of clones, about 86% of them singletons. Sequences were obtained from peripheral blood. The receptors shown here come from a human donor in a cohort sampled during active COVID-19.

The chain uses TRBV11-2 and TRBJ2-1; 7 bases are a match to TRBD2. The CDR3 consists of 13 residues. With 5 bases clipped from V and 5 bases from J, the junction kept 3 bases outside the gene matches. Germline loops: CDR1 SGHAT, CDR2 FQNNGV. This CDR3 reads CASSLGTNNEQFF. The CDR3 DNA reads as TGTGCCAGCAGCCTAGGGACTAACAATGAGCAGTTCTTC.

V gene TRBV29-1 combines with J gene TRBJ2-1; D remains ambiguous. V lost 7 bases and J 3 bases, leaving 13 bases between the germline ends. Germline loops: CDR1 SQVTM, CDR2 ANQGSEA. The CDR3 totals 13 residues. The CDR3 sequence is CSASPAGYNEQFF. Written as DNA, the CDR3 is TGCAGCGCCTCCCCCGCAGGCTACAATGAGCAGTTCTTC.

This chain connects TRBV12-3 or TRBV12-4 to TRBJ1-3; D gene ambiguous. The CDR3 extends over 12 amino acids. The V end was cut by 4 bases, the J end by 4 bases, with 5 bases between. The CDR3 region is CASSSRGNTIYF. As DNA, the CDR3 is TGTGCCAGCAGTTCTCGGGGAAACACCATATATTTT.

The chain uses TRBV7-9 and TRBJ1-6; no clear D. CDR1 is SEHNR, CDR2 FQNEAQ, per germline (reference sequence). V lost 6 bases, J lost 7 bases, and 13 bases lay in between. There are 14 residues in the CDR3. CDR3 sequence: CASRGVVENSPLHF. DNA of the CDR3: TGTGCCAGCAGGGGAGTTGTGGAGAATTCACCCCTCCACTTT.

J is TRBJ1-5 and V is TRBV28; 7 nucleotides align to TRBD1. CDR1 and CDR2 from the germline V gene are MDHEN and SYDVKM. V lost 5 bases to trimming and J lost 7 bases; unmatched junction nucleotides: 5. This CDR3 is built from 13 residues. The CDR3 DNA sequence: TGTGCCAGCAGTCCCGACAGGGCCCAGCCCCAGCATTTT. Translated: CASSPDRAQPQHF.

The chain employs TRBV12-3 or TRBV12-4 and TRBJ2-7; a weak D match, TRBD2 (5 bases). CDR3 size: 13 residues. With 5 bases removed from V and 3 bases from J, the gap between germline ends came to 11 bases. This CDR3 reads CASSPPTSYEQYF. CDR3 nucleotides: TGTGCCAGCAGTCCTCCAACTAGCTACGAGCAGTACTTC.

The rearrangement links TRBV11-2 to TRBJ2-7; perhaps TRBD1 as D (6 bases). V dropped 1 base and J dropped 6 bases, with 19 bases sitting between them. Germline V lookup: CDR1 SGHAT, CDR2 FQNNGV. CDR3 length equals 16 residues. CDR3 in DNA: TGTGCCAGCAGCTTAGCCCCGACAGGAGCCCGTGGCGAGCAGTACTTC. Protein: CASSLAPTGARGEQYF.

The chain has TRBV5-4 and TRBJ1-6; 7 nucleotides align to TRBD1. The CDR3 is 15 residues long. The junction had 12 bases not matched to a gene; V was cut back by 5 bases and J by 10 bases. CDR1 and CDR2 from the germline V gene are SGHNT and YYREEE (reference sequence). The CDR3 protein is CASSLDREVRSPLHF. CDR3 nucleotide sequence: TGTGCCAGCAGTCTTGACAGGGAGGTACGGTCACCCCTCCACTTT.

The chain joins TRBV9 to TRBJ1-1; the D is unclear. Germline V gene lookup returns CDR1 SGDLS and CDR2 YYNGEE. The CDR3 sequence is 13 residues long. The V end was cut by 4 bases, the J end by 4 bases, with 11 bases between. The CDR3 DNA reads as TGTGCCAGCAGCCGGGATCTCACCACTGAAGCTTTCTTT. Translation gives CASSRDLTTEAFF.

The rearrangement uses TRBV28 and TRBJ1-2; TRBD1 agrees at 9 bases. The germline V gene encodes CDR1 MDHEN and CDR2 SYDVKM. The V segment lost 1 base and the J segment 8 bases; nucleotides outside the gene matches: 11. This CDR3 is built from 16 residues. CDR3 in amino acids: CASSLYGTGQLEGYTF. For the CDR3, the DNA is TGTGCCAGCAGTTTATACGGGACAGGGCAGTTGGAGGGCTACACCTTC.

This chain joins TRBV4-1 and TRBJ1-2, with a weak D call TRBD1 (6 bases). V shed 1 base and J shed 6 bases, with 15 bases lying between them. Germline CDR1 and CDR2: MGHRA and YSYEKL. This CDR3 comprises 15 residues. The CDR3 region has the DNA TGCGCCAGCAGCCAAGGGAGTGGGGGCCAAGATGGCTACACCTTC. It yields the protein CASSQGSGGQDGYTF.

CDR3 region: CASSLPNTEAFF. CDR3 in DNA: TGTGCCAGCAGCTTGCCTAACACTGAAGCTTTCTTT. The J gene is TRBJ1-1, the V gene TRBV5-6, with D unclear. The CDR3 is 12 amino acids. V was cut by 1 base and J by 2 bases, with 3 bases left in between. Germline V CDR1 and CDR2: SGHDT, YYEEEE.

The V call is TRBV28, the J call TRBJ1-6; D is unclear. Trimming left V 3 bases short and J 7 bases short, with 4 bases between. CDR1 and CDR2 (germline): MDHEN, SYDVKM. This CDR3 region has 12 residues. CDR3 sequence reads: CASSFVNSPLHF. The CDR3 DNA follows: TGTGCCAGCAGTTTCGTAAATTCACCCCTCCACTTT.

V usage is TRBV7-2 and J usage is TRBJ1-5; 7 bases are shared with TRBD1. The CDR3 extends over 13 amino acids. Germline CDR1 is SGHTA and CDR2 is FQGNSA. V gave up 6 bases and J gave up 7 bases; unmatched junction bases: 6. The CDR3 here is CASSYRGGQPQHF. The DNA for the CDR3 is TGTGCCAGCAGTTACAGGGGAGGACAGCCCCAGCATTTT. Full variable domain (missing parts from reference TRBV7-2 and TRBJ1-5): GAGVSQSPSNKVTEKGKDVELRCDPISGHTALYWYRQSLGQGLEFLIYFQGNSAPDKSGLPSDRFSAERTGGSVSTLTIQRTQQEDSAVYLCASSYRGGQPQHFGDGTRLSIL.

The CDR3 region has the DNA TGTGCCAGCAGCTTAGGACTCCCCAAGCTAGGAGGCTACACCTTC. This gives the protein CASSLGLPKLGGYTF. The chain recombines TRBV11-2 with TRBJ1-2; no clear D gene. Germline lookup yields CDR1 SGHAT and CDR2 FQNNGV. Trimming left V 1 base short and J 8 bases short, with 17 bases between. The CDR3 runs 15 residues.

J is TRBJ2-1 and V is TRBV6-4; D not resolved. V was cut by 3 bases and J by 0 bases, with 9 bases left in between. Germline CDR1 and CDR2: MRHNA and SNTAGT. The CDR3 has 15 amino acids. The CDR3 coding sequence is TGTGCCAGCAGTGAGCGAGGCTCCTCCTACAATGAGCAGTTCTTC. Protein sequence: CASSERGSSYNEQFF.

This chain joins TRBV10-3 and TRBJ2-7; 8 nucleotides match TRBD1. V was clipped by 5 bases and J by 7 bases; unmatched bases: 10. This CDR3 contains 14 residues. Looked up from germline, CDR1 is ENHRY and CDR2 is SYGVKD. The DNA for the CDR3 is TGTGCCATCAGTCCGGGACAGGCCCTAGAAGAGCAGTACTTC. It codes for CAISPGQALEEQYF.

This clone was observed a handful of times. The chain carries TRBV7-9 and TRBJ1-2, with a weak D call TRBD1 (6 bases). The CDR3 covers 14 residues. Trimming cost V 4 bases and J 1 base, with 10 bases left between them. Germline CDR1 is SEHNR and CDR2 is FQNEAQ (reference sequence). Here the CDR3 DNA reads TGTGCCAGCAGCTCGACAGGCTTTAACTATGGCTACACCTTC. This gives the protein CASSSTGFNYGYTF.

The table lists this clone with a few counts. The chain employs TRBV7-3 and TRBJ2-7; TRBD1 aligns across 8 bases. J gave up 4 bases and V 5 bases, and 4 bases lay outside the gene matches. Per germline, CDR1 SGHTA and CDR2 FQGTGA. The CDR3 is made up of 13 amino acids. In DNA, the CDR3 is TGTGCCAGCAGCCGTACAGGGGGTTACGAGCAGTACTTC. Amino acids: CASSRTGGYEQYF. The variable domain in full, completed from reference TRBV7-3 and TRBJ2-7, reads GAGVSQTPSNKVTEKGKYVELRCDPISGHTALYWYRQSLGQGPEFLIYFQGTGAADDSGLPNDRFFAVRPEGSVSTLKIQRTERGDSAVYLCASSRTGGYEQYFGPGTRLTVT.

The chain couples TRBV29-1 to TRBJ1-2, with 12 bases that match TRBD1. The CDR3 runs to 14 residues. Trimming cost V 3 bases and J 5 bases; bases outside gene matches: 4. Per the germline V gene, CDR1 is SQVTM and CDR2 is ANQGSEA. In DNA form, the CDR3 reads TGCAGCGTTGAGGGGACAGGGGGCTGGTATGGCTACACCTTC. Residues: CSVEGTGGWYGYTF.